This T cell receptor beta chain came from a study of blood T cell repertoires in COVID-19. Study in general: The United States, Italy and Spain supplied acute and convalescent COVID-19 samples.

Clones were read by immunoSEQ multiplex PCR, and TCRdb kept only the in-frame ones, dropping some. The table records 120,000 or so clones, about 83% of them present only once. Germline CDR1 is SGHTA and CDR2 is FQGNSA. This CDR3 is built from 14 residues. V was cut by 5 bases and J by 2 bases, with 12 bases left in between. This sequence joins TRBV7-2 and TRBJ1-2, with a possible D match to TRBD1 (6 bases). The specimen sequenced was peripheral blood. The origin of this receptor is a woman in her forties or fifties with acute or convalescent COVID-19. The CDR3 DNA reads TGTGCCAGCAGCCCACCGGGACAAAACTATGGCTACACCTTC. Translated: CASSPPGQNYGYTF.